This T cell receptor (beta chain) came from a study of cytomegalovirus exposure and HLA in healthy donors. In the study overall: Genetic ancestry analysis placed 75% to 85% of the 398 donors that were genotyped in the Caucasian-associated cluster. Study-level points and caveats: Presence/absence analysis assumed near-uniform sequencing depth across donors. A later analysis found common viral pathogens apparently linked to several of the most significant clusters.

After removal of 0 bases from V and 5 bases from J, the junction contained 13 bases not matched to a gene. The length of the CDR3 is 19 residues. From germline, CDR1 is LNHNV and CDR2 YYDKDF (reference sequence). The PCR made use of 60 Vbeta and 13 Jbeta primers. Using immunoSEQ multiplex PCR, the repertoire was profiled, and TCRdb retains in-frame clones only, with some absent. The sample includes 170,000 or so clones, more than 60% of them seen just once. In the case of this clone: Its cognate antigen is unknown.

V usage is TRBV15 and J usage is TRBJ2-4, with 10 bases aligning to TRBD1. The sequence was collected from a woman in her 50s in good health and CMV-seropositive. Sample: PBMCs. Here the CDR3 DNA reads TGTGCCACCAGCAGAGACTCGGACAGGGGGACCTTTGAGGAAAACATTCAGTACTTC. This gives the protein CATSRDSDRGTFEENIQYF.